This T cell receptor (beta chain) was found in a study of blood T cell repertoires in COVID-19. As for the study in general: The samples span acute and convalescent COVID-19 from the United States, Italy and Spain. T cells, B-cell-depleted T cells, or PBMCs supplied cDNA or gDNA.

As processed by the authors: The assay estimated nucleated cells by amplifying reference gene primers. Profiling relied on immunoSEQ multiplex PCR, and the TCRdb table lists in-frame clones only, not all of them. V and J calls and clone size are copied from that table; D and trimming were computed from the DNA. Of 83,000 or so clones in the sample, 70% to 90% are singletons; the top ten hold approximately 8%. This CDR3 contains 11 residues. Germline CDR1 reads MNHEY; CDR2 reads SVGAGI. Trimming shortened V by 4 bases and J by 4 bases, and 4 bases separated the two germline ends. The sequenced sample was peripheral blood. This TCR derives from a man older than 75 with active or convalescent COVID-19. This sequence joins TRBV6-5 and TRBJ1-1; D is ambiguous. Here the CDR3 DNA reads TGTGCCAGCAGTTCCGTCACTGAAGCTTTCTTT. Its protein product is CASSSVTEAFF.